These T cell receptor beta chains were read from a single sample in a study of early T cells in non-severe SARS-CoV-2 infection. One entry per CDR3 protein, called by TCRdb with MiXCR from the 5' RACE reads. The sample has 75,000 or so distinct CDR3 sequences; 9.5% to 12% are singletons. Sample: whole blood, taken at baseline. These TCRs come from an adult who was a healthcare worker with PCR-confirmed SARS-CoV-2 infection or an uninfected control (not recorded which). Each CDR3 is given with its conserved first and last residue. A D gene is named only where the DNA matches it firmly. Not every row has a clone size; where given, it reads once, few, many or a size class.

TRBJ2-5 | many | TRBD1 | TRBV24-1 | CATSEFRQGQETQYF | TGTGCCACCAGTGAATTTAGACAGGGCCAAGAGACCCAGTACTTC
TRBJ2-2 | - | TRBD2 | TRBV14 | CASSQWLAGRTGELFF | TGTGCCAGCAGCCAATGGCTAGCGGGACGGACCGGGGAGCTGTTTTTT
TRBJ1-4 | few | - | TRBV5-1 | CASSLWPGANEKLFF | TGCGCCAGCAGCTTGTGGCCAGGCGCCAATGAAAAACTGTTTTTT
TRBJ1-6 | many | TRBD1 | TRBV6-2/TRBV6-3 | CASRDRSFGDSPLHF | TGTGCCAGCAGGGACAGGTCCTTCGGGGATTCACCCCTCCACTTT
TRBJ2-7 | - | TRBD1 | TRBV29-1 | CSVVTGVYEQYF | TGCAGCGTTGTGACAGGGGTCTACGAGCAGTACTTC
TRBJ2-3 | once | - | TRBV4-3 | CASSQVGQEIDTQYF | TGCGCCAGCAGCCAAGTAGGGCAGGAAATAGATACGCAGTATTTT
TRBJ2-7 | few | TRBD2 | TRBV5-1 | CASSLVGASGGYEQYF | TGCGCCAGCAGCTTGGTGGGTGCTAGCGGGGGCTACGAGCAGTACTTC
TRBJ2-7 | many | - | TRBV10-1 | CASSRGVSYEQYF | TGCGCCAGCAGCCGCGGGGTGTCCTACGAGCAGTACTTC
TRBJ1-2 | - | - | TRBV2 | CASRQQGHYGYTF | TGTGCCAGCAGACAACAGGGTCACTATGGCTACACCTTC
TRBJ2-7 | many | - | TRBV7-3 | CASSPRGGVSSYEQYF | TGTGCCAGCAGCCCGCGCGGGGGCGTAAGCTCCTACGAGCAGTACTTC
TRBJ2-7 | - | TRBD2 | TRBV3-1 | CASSRWTSGYFHEQYF | TGTGCCAGCAGTCGTTGGACTAGCGGGTATTTCCACGAGCAGTACTTC
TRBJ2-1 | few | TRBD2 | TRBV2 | CASSEFSGNSYNEQFF | TGTGCCAGCAGTGAATTTAGCGGGAACTCCTACAATGAGCAGTTCTTC
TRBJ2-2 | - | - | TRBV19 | CASSPRTILTNTGELFF | TGTGCCAGTAGTCCCAGGACTATATTGACGAACACCGGGGAGCTGTTTTTT
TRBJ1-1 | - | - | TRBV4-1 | CASSQDLQYKFEAFF | TGCGCCAGCAGCCAAGATCTACAGTATAAGTTTGAAGCTTTCTTT
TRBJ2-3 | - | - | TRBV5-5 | CVSSLEGQHTDTQYF | TGTGTCAGCAGCTTGGAGGGACAACACACAGATACGCAGTATTTT
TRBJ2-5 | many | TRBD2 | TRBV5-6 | CASSLEWSGGAGETQYF | TGTGCCAGCAGCTTGGAGTGGAGCGGGGGGGCCGGAGAGACCCAGTACTTC
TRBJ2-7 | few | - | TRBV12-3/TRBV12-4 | CASSPGIYEQYF | TGTGCCAGCAGTCCTGGGATCTACGAGCAGTACTTC
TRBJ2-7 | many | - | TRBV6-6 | CASSYDPGLVSDEQYF | TGTGCCAGCAGTTACGATCCGGGCCTGGTATCCGACGAGCAGTACTTC
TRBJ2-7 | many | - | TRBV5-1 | CASSSINQGSYEQYF | TGCGCCAGCTCCTCCATAAACCAGGGGAGCTACGAGCAGTACTTC
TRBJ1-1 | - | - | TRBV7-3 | CASSLGGEAFF | TGTGCCAGCAGCTTAGGAGGGGAGGCTTTCTTT
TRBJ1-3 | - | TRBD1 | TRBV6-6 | CASSYAQVTGADTIYF | TGTGCCAGCAGTTACGCGCAGGTGACAGGGGCGGACACCATATATTTT
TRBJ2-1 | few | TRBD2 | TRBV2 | CASSESSGSRGEQFF | TGTGCCAGCAGTGAAAGTAGCGGGAGTCGGGGTGAGCAGTTCTTC
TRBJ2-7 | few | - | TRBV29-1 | CSVEGKFRFEQYF | TGCAGCGTTGAAGGTAAATTTCGGTTCGAGCAGTACTTC
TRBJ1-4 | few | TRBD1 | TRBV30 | CAWTMGQALQNEKLFF | TGTGCCTGGACCATGGGACAGGCGCTCCAGAATGAAAAACTGTTTTTT
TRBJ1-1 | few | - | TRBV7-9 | CASPKEGQRPNTEAFF | TGTGCCAGCCCGAAGGAGGGGCAGCGGCCGAACACTGAAGCTTTCTTT
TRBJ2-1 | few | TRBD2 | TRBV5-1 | CASRTSGPGLAANEQFF | TGCGCCAGCAGGACATCAGGGCCGGGACTAGCGGCCAATGAGCAGTTCTTC
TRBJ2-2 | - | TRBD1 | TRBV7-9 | CASSTWTGTTGELFF | TGTGCCAGCAGCACATGGACAGGGACCACCGGGGAGCTGTTTTTT
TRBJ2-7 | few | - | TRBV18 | CASSPLSHEQYF | TGTGCCAGCTCACCTTTATCTCACGAGCAGTACTTC
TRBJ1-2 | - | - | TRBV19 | CASSSRGRTNYGYTF | TGTGCCAGTAGTAGCCGGGGGAGGACTAACTATGGCTACACCTTC
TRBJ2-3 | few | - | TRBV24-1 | CATSVPGETDTQYF | TGTGCCACCAGTGTTCCAGGGGAGACAGATACGCAGTATTTT
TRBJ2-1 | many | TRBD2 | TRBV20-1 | CSARDPRLADRGEFF | TGCAGTGCTAGAGATCCTCGACTAGCGGATAGGGGGGAGTTCTTC
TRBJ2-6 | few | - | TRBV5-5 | CASSLVGPGANVLTF | TGTGCCAGCAGCTTGGTCGGGCCCGGGGCCAACGTCCTGACTTTC
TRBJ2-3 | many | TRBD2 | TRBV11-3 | CASSSSGSLSTDTQYF | TGTGCCAGCAGCTCTAGCGGGAGTCTGAGCACAGATACGCAGTATTTT
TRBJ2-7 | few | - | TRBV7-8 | CASSLRTGTPAYF | TGTGCCAGCAGCCTCCGGACCGGGACTCCGGCATACTTC
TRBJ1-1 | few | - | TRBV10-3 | CAISDSVPRGSFF | TGTGCCATCAGTGACAGTGTCCCCCGCGGATCTTTCTTT
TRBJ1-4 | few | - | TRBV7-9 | CASSAQGNEKLFF | TGTGCCAGCAGCGCCCAGGGGAATGAAAAACTGTTTTTT
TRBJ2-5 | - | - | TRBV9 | CASSVGLAETQYF | TGTGCCAGCAGCGTAGGGCTAGCAGAGACCCAGTACTTC